Only a few counts were recorded for the clone carrying this T cell receptor (beta chain). The entry originates in a study of blood T cell repertoires in COVID-19. About the research overall: The samples span acute and convalescent COVID-19 from the United States, Italy and Spain.

Individuals aged 18 to 89 years were recruited from approximately 24 US areas. Cohorts were based on clinical histories the participants reported. Original processing notes: Researchers report that nucleated cell counts were estimated from reference gene primer amplification. TCRdb's table, derived via immunoSEQ multiplex PCR, lists solely in-frame clones and lacks some. V and J calls and clone size follow that table, whereas D and trimming were derived from the DNA. In the table there are around 200,000 clones, roughly 89% of which are singletons. The sequenced sample consisted of PBMCs or T cells enriched from blood (not recorded which). This TCR derives from a woman aged 40 to 50 with acute COVID-19.

The DNA for the CDR3 is TGCAGCGTTGAATACATGAACACTGAAGCTTTCTTT. Amino acid sequence: CSVEYMNTEAFF. V usage is TRBV29-1 and J usage is TRBJ1-1, with D unresolved. The V and J ends lost 2 bases and 0 bases respectively, with 4 bases between them. The CDR3 runs 12 residues. Germline CDR1 is SQVTM and CDR2 is ANQGSEA.